What follows describes a single TCR beta chain. Its antigen is unidentified. The sample originates from a study of human CD8 memory T cell subsets. TCR beta libraries were made by UMI-labeled 5' RACE. From its re-call of the 5' RACE reads, TCRdb lists each CDR3 protein once, without DNA. The table for this sample gives some 10,000 distinct CDR3 sequences. Findings of the study overall: Similar levels of high diversity, measured as normalized Shannon-Wiener diversity, were found in stem-like memory and precursor exhausted T cells, which was not the case for effector memory cells.

Germline-derived CDR1 and CDR2 are SGDLS and YYNGEE. The CDR3 is 16 residues long. This TCR derives from a human donor in good health. Sample: CD8+ T cells from PBMCs. This rearrangement joins TRBV9 to TRBJ2-4. CDR3 loop: CASSDPIGAAKNIQYF. Full variable domain (remainder filled in from reference TRBV9 and TRBJ2-4): DSGVTQTPKHLITATGQRVTLRCSPRSGDLSVYWYQQSLDQGLQFLIQYYNGEERAKGNILERFSAQQFPDLHSELNLSSLELGDSALYFCASSDPIGAAKNIQYFGAGTRLSVL.